This TCR beta chain derives from a study of T-cell memory formation after mild COVID-19. TCRdb recomputed calls from the 5' RACE reads with MiXCR, one row per CDR3 protein. Here the sample spans 410,000 or so distinct CDR3 sequences, less than 25% being singletons. The sequencing input was PBMCs or a T cell subset sorted from them (not recorded which). This sequence originates from an adult woman who had mild COVID-19 (a few samples of this study predate the infection). Cell type and time point are not known.

CDR3 loop: CASSLAQGVLETQYF. The CDR3 nucleotides read TGTGCCAGCAGCTTAGCACAGGGTGTTCTGGAGACCCAGTACTTC. The V gene is TRBV7-2, the J gene TRBJ2-5, with D perhaps matching TRBD1 (6 bases). The CDR3 has 15 residues. The ends were cut back, 0 bases at V and 5 bases at J, with 13 bases in the middle. Germline-derived CDR1 and CDR2 are SGHTA and FQGNSA.